This T cell receptor (beta chain) derives from a study of blood T cell repertoires in COVID-19. Whole-study context: Donors in the United States, Italy and Spain gave samples during acute or convalescent COVID-19.

Some clones are missing from TCRdb's copy, which holds only in-frame ones; the method was immunoSEQ multiplex PCR. The sample contains 120,000 or so clones, 60% to 80% of which appear only once. Only a few counts were recorded for this clone. Trimming stripped 6 bases from V and 7 bases from J, with 16 bases between. There are 13 residues in the CDR3. Germline V CDR1 and CDR2: SNHLY, FYNNEI. V is TRBV2 and J is TRBJ2-7; the D gene is possibly TRBD1 (5 bases). This TCR derives from an elderly woman with active or convalescent COVID-19. Sequenced sample: peripheral blood. Here the CDR3 reads CASSRLLAGEQYF. DNA of the CDR3: TGTGCCAGCAGCCGCCTCTTAGCAGGGGAGCAGTACTTC.